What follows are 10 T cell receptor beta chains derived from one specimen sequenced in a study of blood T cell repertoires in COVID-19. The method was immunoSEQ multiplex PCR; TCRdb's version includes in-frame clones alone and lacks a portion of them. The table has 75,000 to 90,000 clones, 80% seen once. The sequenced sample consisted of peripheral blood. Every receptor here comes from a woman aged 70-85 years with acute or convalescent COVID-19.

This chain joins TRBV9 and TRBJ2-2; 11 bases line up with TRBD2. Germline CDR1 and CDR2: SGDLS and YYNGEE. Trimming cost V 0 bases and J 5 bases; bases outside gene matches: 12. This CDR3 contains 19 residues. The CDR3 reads CASSVAGNSGGATTGELFF. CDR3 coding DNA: TGTGCCAGCAGCGTAGCTGGGAATAGCGGGGGGGCGACGACCGGGGAGCTGTTTTTT.

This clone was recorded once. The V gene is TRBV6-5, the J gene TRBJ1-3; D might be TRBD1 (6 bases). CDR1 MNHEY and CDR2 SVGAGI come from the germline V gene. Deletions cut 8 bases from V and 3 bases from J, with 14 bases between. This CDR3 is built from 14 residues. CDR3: CASSTGTLGNTIYF. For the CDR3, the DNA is TGTGCCAGCTCCACCGGGACACTTGGAAACACCATATATTTT.

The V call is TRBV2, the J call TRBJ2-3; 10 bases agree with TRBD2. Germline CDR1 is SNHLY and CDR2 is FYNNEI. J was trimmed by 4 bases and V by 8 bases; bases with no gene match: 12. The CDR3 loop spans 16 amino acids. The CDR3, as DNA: TGTGCCAGCTCTGCGGGTGGGACTAGCGCGTCAGATACGCAGTATTTT. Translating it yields CASSAGGTSASDTQYF.

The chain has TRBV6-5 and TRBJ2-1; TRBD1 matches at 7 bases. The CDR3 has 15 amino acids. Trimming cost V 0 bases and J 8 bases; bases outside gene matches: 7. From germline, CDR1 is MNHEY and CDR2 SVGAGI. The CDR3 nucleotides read TGTGCCAGCAGTTACTCGGGACAGAAAGTTTATGAGCAGTTCTTC. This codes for CASSYSGQKVYEQFF.

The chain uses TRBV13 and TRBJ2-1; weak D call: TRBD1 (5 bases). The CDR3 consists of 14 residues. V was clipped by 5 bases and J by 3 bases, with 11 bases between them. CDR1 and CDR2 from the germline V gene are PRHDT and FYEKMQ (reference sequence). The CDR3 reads CASSPGHDYNEQFF. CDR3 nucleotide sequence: TGTGCCAGCAGCCCCGGACACGACTACAATGAGCAGTTCTTC.

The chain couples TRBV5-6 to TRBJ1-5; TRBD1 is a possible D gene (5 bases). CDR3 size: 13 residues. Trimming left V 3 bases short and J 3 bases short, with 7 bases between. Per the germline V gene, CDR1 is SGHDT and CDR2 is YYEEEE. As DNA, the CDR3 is TGTGCCAGCAGCTCGGGGGTCAATCAGCCCCAGCATTTT. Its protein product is CASSSGVNQPQHF.

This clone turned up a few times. The CDR3 DNA is TGTGCCAGTAGTGAGGGGGCTGACACTGAAGCTTTCTTT. Translating it yields CASSEGADTEAFF. The chain links TRBV19 to TRBJ1-1; 7 nucleotides line up with TRBD1. This CDR3 has 13 residues. Germline loops: CDR1 LNHDA, CDR2 SQIVND (reference sequence). The junction had 3 bases not matched to a gene; V was cut back by 5 bases and J by 3 bases.

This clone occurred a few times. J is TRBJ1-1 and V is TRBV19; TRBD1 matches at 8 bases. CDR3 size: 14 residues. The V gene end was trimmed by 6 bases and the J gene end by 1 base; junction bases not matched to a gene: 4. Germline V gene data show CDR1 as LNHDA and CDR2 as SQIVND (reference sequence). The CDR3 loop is CASSRDRRNTEAFF. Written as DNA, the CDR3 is TGTGCCAGTAGCCGGGACAGGAGGAACACTGAAGCTTTCTTT.

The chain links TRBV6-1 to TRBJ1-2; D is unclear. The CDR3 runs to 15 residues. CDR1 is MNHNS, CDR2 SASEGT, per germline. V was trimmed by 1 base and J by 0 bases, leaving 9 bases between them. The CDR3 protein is CASSEVAQANYGYTF. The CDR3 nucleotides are TGTGCCAGCAGTGAAGTGGCCCAAGCTAACTATGGCTACACCTTC.

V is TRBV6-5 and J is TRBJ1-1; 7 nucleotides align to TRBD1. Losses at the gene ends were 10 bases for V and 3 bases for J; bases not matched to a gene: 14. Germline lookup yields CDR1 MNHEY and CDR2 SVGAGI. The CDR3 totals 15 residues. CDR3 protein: CATWGADRVDTEAFF. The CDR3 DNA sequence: TGTGCCACCTGGGGGGCCGACAGGGTTGACACTGAAGCTTTCTTT.